A single sample is the source of the 2 T cell receptor beta chains below, sequenced in a study of blood T cell repertoires in COVID-19. Using immunoSEQ multiplex PCR, the repertoire was profiled, and TCRdb retains in-frame clones only, with some absent. The table shows around 38,000 clones, with 70% to 90% occurring only once. Sample: peripheral blood. Receptors originate from a man in his 60s with COVID-19, enrolled during active disease.

The V call is TRBV5-4, the J call TRBJ2-7, with a weak D call TRBD2 (6 bases). Trimming stripped 4 bases from V and 4 bases from J, with 15 bases between. The CDR3 length is 14 residues. Germline V gene sequence: CDR1 SGHNT, CDR2 YYREEE (reference sequence). The CDR3 loop reads CASSTPGTPYEQYF. The CDR3 DNA follows: TGTGCCAGCAGCACCCCCGGGACTCCGTACGAGCAGTACTTC.

The chain carries TRBV27 and TRBJ1-1, with unresolved D. This CDR3 is 13 amino acids long. Germline CDR1 MNHEY, CDR2 SMNVEV (reference sequence). Deletions cut 0 bases from V and 3 bases from J, with 5 bases between. CDR3 amino acids: CASSLSRDTEAFF. CDR3 bases: TGTGCCAGCAGTTTATCCCGGGACACTGAAGCTTTCTTT.